This TCR beta chain was recovered during a study of cytomegalovirus exposure and HLA in healthy donors (dated by TCRdb to about 2017). About the investigation overall: In an earlier analysis of under 600 of the donors, around 290 Gb of sequence data and 100 million or so unique TCR beta sequences from approximately 180 million T cells were reported. To predict cytomegalovirus infection status, the study combined high-throughput TCR immunosequencing, statistical association of individual TCRs with disease status, and machine learning. Along with the roughly 700-subject first cohort, a separate validation cohort of roughly 110 different subjects was used. Roughly 300 gigabases of sequencing data and 75 million to 85 million unique TCR sequences made up an early release that covered 500 to 650 HLA-typed donors. The study was designed to test whether signatures of past pathogen exposure could be identified by cataloging public T cell receptors. An earlier analysis of more than 450 of the donors used high-throughput TCR beta sequencing to judge whether each TCR beta V gene segment behaved as functional or pseudogenic. The study used immunosequencing to profile the T cell repertoires of hundreds of subjects and linked those repertoires to cytomegalovirus serostatus. Both class I and class II loci were covered by HLA typing, at four-digit resolution. A few DR-DQ haplotypes were treated as single units for association and clustering because of strong linkage in the cohort. The number of typed donors differed by locus: about 629-630 for A, B, C, DRB1 and DQB1; approximately 520 for DQA1; approximately 600 for DPA1; and some 450 for DPB1. A later genetic analysis took genome-wide SNP genotypes for about 65% of the 666 donors and used that subset as a discovery cohort. In the later analysis, no new phenotypic data were used to find candidate immune exposures; instead, reliance was placed on TCR beta sequences and their occurrence across donors. Among a few hundred genotyped donors of the cohort, an average of approximately 240,000 unique TCR beta nucleotide sequences were sequenced per donor, roughly 20% of them non-productive. All discovery cohort repertoires had been generated on a single sequencing platform. Alongside the repertoire data, information on donor age, sex, ethnicity and CMV serostatus was compiled. A later analysis re-examined previously published TCR beta repertoires from more than 550 donors and added high-resolution HLA genotyping to investigate patterns of TCR occurrence. The genetic ancestry cluster associated with self-reported Caucasian donors included 81% of the roughly 360 genotyped donors.

This clone was seen a handful of times. This receptor's antigen is unknown. Nothing much larger sits one base from this clone, and base qualities are not available. The cohort was made up of roughly 670 healthy bone marrow donors. Cohort members were all nominally healthy when sampled, although unrecorded immune exposures were likely present. The donor tested CMV seronegative, placing the donor among the 350 to 400 seronegative members of the cohort. A peripheral blood sample was collected from each donor, and TCR beta sequencing was performed on peripheral blood mononuclear cells. The Qiagen DNeasy Blood Extraction Kit was used to extract genomic DNA from the blood cell samples. Beyond this particular receptor, the publication reports: Correlated functional status among segregating V segments might be attributable to linkage disequilibrium, but an unknown experimental factor could not be ruled out. Specific HLA alleles were associated with roughly 17,000 TCR beta sequences at a false discovery rate of 0.05 in a later analysis. Most TCR sequences were observed very rarely across donors, whereas some public TCRs were present in many individuals. HLA typing was unavailable for some donors at each locus, so association tests used only the typed subset. A further reported finding was that TCR beta sequences accurately predicted the HLA-A and HLA-B alleles for most subjects in the first cohort. In a later analysis, TCR association rates were found to vary across HLA loci, with the most associated TCRs seen for DRB1 alleles and the fewest for HLA-C alleles. The authors suggested that the approach could potentially be generalized to other disease states and immunological phenotypes. When HLA alleles, especially DR and DQ, strongly co-occurred, TCR associations were difficult to assign to individual alleles. Compared with the roughly 710-donor mean, donors in an Asian-associated ancestry cluster had fewer N-insertions in productive TCRs, according to a later genetic analysis. Broadly in line with IMGT annotations, most TCR beta V segments showed up in productive rearrangements about 90% or about 30% of the time in an earlier analysis of 587 of the donors. A later genetic analysis associated a missense DCLRE1C variant with V-gene and J-gene trimming of TCR beta chains, and an independent cohort replicated the association. CMV serostatus was the only immune exposure information available for the cohort. A later analysis found that most CMV-associated TCR beta chains appeared HLA-restricted, with HLA associations seemingly driven largely by CMV exposure. According to a later analysis, parvovirus B19, influenza, CMV and Epstein-Barr virus appeared linked to several top co-occurrence clusters. The cohort was sequenced for TCR beta chains only, and without alpha or paired-chain data the features that could be detected were limited. Roughly 17 rarely observed V segments, including chromosome 9 orphons, were excluded from the earlier analysis of some 590 of the donors because counts were too low. The classifier was reported to diagnose cytomegalovirus status with high specificity and sensitivity in both the original and validation cohorts. In a later analysis, HLA-associated TCR beta chains showed more clonal expansion and lower generation probabilities than non-associated chains that were equally common. In vitro tests confirmed that a few of the cytomegalovirus-associated TCR beta chains recognize cytomegalovirus antigens. A cluster of highly shared sequence variants was judged likely to be a technical artifact of the sequencing pipeline. Presence/absence analyses assumed roughly uniform sequencing depth across donors, an assumption that may not hold. A total of 150 to 200 TCR beta chains were listed by the study as associated with cytomegalovirus.

Library generation was performed with the immunoSEQ multiplex PCR assay. A mixture of 60 forward primers for TCR Vbeta segments and 13 reverse primers for TCR Jbeta segments was used in the multiplex PCR. The CDR3 region of rearranged TCR beta genes was amplified from genomic DNA with a multiplex PCR assay. The Illumina HiSeq System was used to sequence the amplified TCR beta libraries as 87-base-pair reads. On the study's bioinformatics: In a later analysis, some 80 million unique TCR beta chains were counted across the approximately 620 repertoires, and roughly 11 million of these chains were shared by at least two donors. To remove PCR and sequencing errors, raw reads were error-corrected and collapsed into unique sequences using a nearest-neighbor algorithm that merged closely related sequences. Alignment of CDR3 sequences to IMGT reference sequences was used to assign V, D and J gene segments. For a sequence to be retained, a match of at least six nucleotides to both a V gene segment and a J gene segment was required. A rearrangement was called productive if the CDR3 had no stop codons and remained in frame with V and J, and every other rearrangement was called non-productive. Following IMGT convention, CDR3 was defined as the stretch from the second conserved V-encoded cysteine up to the conserved J-encoded phenylalanine. In an earlier analysis of approximately 590 of the donors, sequences lacking an unambiguous match to a single V gene segment were excluded. In an earlier analysis of several hundred of the donors, a V segment was called functional when productive rearrangements were above 56.7%, and segregating when the standard deviation between donors exceeded 5%. To diagnose cytomegalovirus status from the catalog of TCR beta chain sequences, a statistical classification framework was built. In a later analysis, TCR nucleotide sequences were compared against IMGT/GENE-DB human TR gene sequences so that V and J genes could be assigned. A later analysis assigned CDR3 sequences and most-parsimonious VDJ recombination scenarios with the TCRdist pipeline. In a later analysis, each TCR beta chain was defined by its CDR3 amino acid sequence together with its V-gene family, and reads lacking a unique V-gene family were excluded. As a way to deal with suspected cross-contamination and a sequencing artifact, a later analysis dropped approximately 590 nucleotide sequences that were highly shared and had low generation probability. A later analysis calculated a clonal expansion index for each public chain from normalized within-repertoire ranks of inferred template counts. Generation probabilities in a later analysis came from a VDJ recombination model fitted to out-of-frame rearrangements, and those results were checked against IGoR. Hypergeometric tests were used in a later analysis to score TCR-TCR, TCR-HLA and TCR-CMV co-occurrence, with a repertoire-size bias correction applied to the TCR pairs. In a later analysis, false discovery rates were estimated by permuting HLA or CMV assignments 20 times. A later analysis grouped co-occurring TCRs with DBSCAN, adding TCRdist sequence similarity when clustering within HLA-allele-positive subsets. For co-occurrence clustering, repertoires with fewer than 30,000 or more than 120,000 public chains were excluded, along with roughly five repertoires with anomalous nucleotide sharing. TCRdb limited this immuneACCESS table to in-frame rearrangements with V and J called. A share of clones is missing; checked studies link under half to unresolved V genes, and the rest is unexplained. That table furnishes V, J and clone size, whereas the DNA furnished D and trimming. In all, the sample holds about 120,000 clones, and roughly 66% of those were seen once. 1.5% to 1.7% of the sample belongs to the ten largest clones.

Sequenced material: PBMCs. The receptor was derived from a man aged 18 to 30 in good health and CMV-seronegative.

The CDR3: CASSLHVRPGQGAYEQYF. The base sequence is TGTGCCAGCAGTTTGCACGTACGGCCGGGACAGGGGGCCTACGAGCAGTACTTC. The chain is made from TRBV27 and TRBJ2-7; 11 central bases correspond to TRBD1. The germline V gene encodes CDR1 MNHEY and CDR2 SMNVEV (reference sequence). The CDR3 measures 18 amino acids from cysteine to phenylalanine. Only the CDR3 part of the read is kept: 54 bases, read in frame from the first base. V is trimmed back by 3 bases and J by 2 bases, and the junction contains 12 bases that no gene match accounts for.